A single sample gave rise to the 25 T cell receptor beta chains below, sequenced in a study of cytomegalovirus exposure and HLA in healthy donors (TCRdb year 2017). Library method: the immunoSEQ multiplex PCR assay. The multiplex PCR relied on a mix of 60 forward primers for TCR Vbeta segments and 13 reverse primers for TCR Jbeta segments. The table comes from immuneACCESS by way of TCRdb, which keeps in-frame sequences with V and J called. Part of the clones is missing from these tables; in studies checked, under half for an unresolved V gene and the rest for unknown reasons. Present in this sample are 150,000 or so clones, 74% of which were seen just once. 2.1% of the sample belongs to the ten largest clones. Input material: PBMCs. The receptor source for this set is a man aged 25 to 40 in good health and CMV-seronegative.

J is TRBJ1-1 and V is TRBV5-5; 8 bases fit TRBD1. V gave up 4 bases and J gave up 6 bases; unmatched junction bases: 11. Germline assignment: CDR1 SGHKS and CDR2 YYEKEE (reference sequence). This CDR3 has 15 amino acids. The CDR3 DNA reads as TGTGCCAGCAGCGCAAGTCGACAGGGGAGGCCTGAAGCTTTCTTT. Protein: CASSASRQGRPEAFF.

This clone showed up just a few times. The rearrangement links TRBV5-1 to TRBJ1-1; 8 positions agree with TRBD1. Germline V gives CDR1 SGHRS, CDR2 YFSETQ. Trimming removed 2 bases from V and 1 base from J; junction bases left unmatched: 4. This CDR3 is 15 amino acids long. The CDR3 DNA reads TGCGCCAGCAGCTTCCAGGGGGCCCCGAACACTGAAGCTTTCTTT. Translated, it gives CASSFQGAPNTEAFF.

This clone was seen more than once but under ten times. This CDR3 is CASSQDQDTQQYF. The CDR3 nucleotides read TGTGCCAGCAGCCAAGATCAGGACACCCAACAGTATTTT. The chain employs TRBV4-2 and TRBJ2-3, with a tentative D call TRBD1 (5 bases). CDR3 size: 13 residues. V dropped 0 bases and J dropped 12 bases, with 13 bases sitting between them. Germline V gives CDR1 LGHNA, CDR2 YNFKEQ.

CDR3 residues: CASSLGRETQYF. Written as DNA, the CDR3 is TGTGCCAGCTCACTGGGGAGGGAGACCCAGTACTTC. The chain employs TRBV6-5 and TRBJ2-5; tentatively, D is TRBD2 (6 bases). V was clipped by 8 bases and J by 5 bases, with 12 bases between them. This CDR3 contains 12 residues. Germline assignment: CDR1 MNHEY and CDR2 SVGAGI.

In DNA form, the CDR3 reads TGTGCCAGCTCACCACCGAACAGGGCTGAAGCTTTCTTT. This encodes CASSPPNRAEAFF. The chain is built from TRBV18 and TRBJ1-1; perhaps TRBD1 as D (6 bases). This CDR3 has 13 residues. Germline V gives CDR1 KGHSH, CDR2 LQKENI. V shed 0 bases and J shed 6 bases, with 8 bases lying between them.

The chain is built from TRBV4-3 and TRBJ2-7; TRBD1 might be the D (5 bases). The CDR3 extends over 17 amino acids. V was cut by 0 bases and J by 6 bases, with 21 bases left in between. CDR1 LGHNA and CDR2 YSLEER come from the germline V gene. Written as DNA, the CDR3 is TGCGCCAGCAGCCAAGATCGGTTGCGCGGCAGGGTCTCCGAGCAGTACTTC. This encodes CASSQDRLRGRVSEQYF.

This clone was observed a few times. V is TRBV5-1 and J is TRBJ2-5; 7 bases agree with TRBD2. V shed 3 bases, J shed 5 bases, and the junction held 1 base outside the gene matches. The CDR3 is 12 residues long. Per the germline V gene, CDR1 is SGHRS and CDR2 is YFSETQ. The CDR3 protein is CASSWEGETQYF. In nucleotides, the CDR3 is TGCGCCAGCAGCTGGGAGGGGGAGACCCAGTACTTC.

The CDR3 DNA follows: TGCGCCAGCAGCGTGTCGGGACAAACGAACACTGAAGCTTTCTTT. It yields the protein CASSVSGQTNTEAFF. The V call is TRBV5-1, the J call TRBJ1-1, with a tentative D call TRBD1 (6 bases). The CDR3 loop spans 15 amino acids. Germline assignment: CDR1 SGHRS and CDR2 YFSETQ. Trimming cost V 4 bases and J 1 base, with 14 bases left between them.

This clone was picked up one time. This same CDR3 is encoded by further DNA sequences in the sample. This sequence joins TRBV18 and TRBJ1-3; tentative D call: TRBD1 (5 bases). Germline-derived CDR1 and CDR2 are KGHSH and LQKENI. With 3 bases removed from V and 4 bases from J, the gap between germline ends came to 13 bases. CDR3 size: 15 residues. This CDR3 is CASSPGQGSGNTIYF. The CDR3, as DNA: TGTGCCAGCTCACCGGGCCAGGGATCAGGAAACACCATATATTTT.

For the CDR3, the DNA is TGTGCCAGCAGCAAAGCTAGCGGGGGGGCCATAAATGAGCAGTTCTTC. Protein: CASSKASGGAINEQFF. J is TRBJ2-1 and V is TRBV21-1; TRBD2, the D gene given by the table, was not confirmed from the DNA. TRBV21-1 constitutes a pseudogene. This CDR3 contains 16 residues.

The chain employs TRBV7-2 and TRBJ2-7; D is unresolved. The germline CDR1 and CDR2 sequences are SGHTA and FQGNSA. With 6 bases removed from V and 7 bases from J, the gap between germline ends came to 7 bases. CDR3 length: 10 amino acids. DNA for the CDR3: TGTGCCAGCAGTGGAGAAGAGCAGTACTTC. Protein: CASSGEEQYF.

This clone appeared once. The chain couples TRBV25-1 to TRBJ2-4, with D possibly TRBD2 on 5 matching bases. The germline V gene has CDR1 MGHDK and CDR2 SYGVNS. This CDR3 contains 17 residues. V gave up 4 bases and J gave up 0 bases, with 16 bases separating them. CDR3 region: CASSVQEAELAKNIQYF. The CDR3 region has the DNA TGTGCCAGCAGTGTCCAGGAGGCGGAGTTAGCCAAAAACATTCAGTACTTC.

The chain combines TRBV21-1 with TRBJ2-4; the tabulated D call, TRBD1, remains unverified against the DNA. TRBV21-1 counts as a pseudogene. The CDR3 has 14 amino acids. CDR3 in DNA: TGTGCCAGCAGCTTACGGACAGGGAGGAACATTCAGTACTTC. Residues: CASSLRTGRNIQYF.

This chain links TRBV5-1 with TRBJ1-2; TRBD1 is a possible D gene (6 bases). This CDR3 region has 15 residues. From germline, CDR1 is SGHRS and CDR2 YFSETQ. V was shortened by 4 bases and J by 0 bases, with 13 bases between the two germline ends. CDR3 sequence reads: CASSPSGTSNYGYTF. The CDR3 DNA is TGCGCCAGCAGCCCATCCGGGACATCTAACTATGGCTACACCTTC.

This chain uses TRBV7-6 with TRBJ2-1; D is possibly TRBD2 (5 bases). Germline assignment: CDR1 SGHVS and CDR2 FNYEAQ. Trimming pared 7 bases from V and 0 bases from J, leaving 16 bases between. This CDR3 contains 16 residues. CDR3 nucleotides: TGTGCCAGCACCTCCGCGAGCGGTAGCTCCTACAATGAGCAGTTCTTC. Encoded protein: CASTSASGSSYNEQFF. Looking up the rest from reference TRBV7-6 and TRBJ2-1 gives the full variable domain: GAGVSQSPRYKVTKRGQDVALRCDPISGHVSLYWYRQALGQGPEFLTYFNYEAQQDKSGLPNDRFSAERPEGSISTLTIQRTEQRDSAMYRCASTSASGSSYNEQFFGPGTRLTVL.

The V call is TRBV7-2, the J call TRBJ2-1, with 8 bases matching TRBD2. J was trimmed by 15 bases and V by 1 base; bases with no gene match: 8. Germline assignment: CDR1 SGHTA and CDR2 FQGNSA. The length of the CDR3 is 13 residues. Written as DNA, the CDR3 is TGTGCCAGCAGCTTAGTTCCGGCGGGGGGCGTGTTCTTC. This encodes CASSLVPAGGVFF.

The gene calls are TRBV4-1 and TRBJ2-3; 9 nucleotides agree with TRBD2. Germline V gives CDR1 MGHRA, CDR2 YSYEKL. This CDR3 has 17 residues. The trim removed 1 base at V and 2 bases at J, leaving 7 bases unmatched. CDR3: CASSQGPAGGLTDTQYF. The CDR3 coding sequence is TGCGCCAGCAGCCAAGGGCCAGCGGGGGGCCTCACAGATACGCAGTATTTT.

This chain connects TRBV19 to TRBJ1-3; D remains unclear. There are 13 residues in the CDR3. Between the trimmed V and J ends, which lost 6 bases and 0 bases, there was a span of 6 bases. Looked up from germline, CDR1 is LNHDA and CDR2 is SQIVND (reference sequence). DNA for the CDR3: TGTGCCAGTAGGGAGTCCTCTGGAAACACCATATATTTT. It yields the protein CASRESSGNTIYF.

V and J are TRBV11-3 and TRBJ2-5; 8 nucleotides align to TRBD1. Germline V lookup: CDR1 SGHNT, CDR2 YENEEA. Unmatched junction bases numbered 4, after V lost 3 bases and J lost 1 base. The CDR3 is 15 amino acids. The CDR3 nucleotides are TGTGCCAGCAGCTTCCGGACAGGGTCCCAAGAGACCCAGTACTTC. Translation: CASSFRTGSQETQYF.

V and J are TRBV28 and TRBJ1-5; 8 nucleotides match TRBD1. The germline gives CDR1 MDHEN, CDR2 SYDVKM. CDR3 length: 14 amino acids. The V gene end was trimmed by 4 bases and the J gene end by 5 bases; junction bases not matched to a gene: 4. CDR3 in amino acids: CASSSGQGHQPQHF. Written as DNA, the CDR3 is TGTGCCAGCAGTTCAGGACAGGGCCATCAGCCCCAGCATTTT.

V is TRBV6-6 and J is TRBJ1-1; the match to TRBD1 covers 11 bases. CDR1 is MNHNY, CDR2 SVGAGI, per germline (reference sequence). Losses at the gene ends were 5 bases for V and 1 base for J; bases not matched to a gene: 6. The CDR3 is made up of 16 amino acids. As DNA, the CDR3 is TGTGCCAGCAGTCCAGGGACAGGGGGATGGAACACTGAAGCTTTCTTT. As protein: CASSPGTGGWNTEAFF.

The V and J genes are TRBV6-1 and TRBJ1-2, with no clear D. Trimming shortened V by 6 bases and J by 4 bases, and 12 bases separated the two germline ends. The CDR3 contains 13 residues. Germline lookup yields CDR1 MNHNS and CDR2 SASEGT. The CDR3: CASSENNGYGYTF. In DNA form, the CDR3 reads TGTGCCAGCAGCGAGAATAACGGCTATGGCTACACCTTC.

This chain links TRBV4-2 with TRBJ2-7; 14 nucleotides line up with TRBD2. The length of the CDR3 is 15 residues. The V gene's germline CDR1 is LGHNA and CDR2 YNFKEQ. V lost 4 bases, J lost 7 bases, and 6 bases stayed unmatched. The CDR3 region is CASSLGTSGGGEQYF. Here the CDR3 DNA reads TGTGCCAGCAGCCTAGGGACTAGCGGGGGAGGGGAGCAGTACTTC.

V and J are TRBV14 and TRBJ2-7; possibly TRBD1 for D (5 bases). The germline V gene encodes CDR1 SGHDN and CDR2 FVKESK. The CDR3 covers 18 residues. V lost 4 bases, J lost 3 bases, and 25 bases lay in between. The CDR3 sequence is CASSLGYGTGSLGYEQYF. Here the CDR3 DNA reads TGTGCCAGCAGCCTAGGATATGGAACAGGCAGTTTGGGCTACGAGCAGTACTTC.

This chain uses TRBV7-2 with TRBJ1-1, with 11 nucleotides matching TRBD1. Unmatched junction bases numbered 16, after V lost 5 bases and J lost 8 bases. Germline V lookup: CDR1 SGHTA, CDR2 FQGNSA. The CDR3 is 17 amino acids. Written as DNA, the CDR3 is TGTGCCAGCAGCATAACCGGGACAGGGGGAGTAAGAGAGGAAGCTTTCTTT. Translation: CASSITGTGGVREEAFF.